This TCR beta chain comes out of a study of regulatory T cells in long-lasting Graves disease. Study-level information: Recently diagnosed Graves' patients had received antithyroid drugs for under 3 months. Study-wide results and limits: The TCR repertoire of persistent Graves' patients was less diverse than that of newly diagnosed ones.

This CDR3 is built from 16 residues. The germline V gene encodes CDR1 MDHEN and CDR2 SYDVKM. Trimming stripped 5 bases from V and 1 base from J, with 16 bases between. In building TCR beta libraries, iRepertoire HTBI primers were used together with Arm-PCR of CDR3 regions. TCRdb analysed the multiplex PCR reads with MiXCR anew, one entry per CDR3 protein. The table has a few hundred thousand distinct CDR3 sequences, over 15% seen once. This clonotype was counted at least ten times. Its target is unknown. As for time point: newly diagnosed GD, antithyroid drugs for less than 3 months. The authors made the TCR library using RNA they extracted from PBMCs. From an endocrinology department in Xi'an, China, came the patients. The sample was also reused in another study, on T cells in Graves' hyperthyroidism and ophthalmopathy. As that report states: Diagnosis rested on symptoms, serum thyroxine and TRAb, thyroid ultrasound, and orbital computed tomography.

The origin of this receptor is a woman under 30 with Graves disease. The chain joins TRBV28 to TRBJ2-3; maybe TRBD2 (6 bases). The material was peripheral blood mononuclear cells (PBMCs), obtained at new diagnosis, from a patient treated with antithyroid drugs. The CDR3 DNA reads TGTGCCAGCAGTCCGGGGGTTAGCCTGGGCACAGATACGCAGTATTTT. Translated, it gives CASSPGVSLGTDTQYF.